Listed here are 9 T cell receptor beta chains from one sample, sequenced in a study of cytomegalovirus exposure and HLA in healthy donors (TCRdb year 2017). Preparation of the library involved the immunoSEQ multiplex PCR assay. A mixture of 60 forward primers for TCR Vbeta segments and 13 reverse primers for TCR Jbeta segments was used in the multiplex PCR. TCRdb's version of the immuneACCESS table is confined to in-frame rearrangements and falls short of the full clone set. An unresolved V gene accounts for under half of the shortfall where checked; the remainder is of unknown origin. For this sample there are hundreds of thousands of clones; roughly 80% appear just once. Around 15% of the sample lies in the top ten. Sequenced material: PBMCs. Receptor source: a man aged 35-49 years in good health and CMV-seronegative.

The J gene is TRBJ2-1, the V gene TRBV27; 9 bases are a match to TRBD1. Trimming removed 6 bases from V and 4 bases from J; junction bases left unmatched: 7. This CDR3 region has 15 residues. Germline lookup yields CDR1 MNHEY and CDR2 SMNVEV (reference sequence). The CDR3 loop reads CASRKTGGMYNEQFF. The CDR3, as DNA: TGTGCCAGCAGAAAAACAGGGGGCATGTACAATGAGCAGTTCTTC.

This chain connects TRBV7-9 to TRBJ2-3; the match to TRBD2 covers 8 bases. This CDR3 region has 16 residues. CDR1 SEHNR and CDR2 FQNEAQ come from the germline V gene (reference sequence). With V trimmed by 4 bases and J by 4 bases, 10 bases remained unmatched. The CDR3: CASSSTSGFLPDTQYF. CDR3 in DNA: TGTGCCAGCAGCTCTACTAGCGGATTCTTGCCAGATACGCAGTATTTT.

The chain employs TRBV6-1 and TRBJ1-2; TRBD1 might be the D (5 bases). From germline, CDR1 is MNHNS and CDR2 SASEGT. Trimming shortened V by 0 bases and J by 7 bases, and 9 bases separated the two germline ends. The CDR3 is 13 amino acids. CDR3: CASSEASQGGYTF. Here the CDR3 DNA reads TGTGCCAGCAGTGAAGCGTCGCAGGGTGGCTACACCTTC.

The chain recombines TRBV4-2 with TRBJ2-3; D may be TRBD1 (5 bases). This CDR3 is built from 16 residues. The V gene lost 0 bases and the J gene lost 3 bases, with 13 bases spanning the gap. Germline assignment: CDR1 LGHNA and CDR2 YNFKEQ. The CDR3 coding sequence is TGTGCCAGCAGCCAAGAGTCGCAGGGTTTGACAGATACGCAGTATTTT. Its translation: CASSQESQGLTDTQYF.

This clone was seen a handful of times. The rearrangement joins TRBV7-9 to TRBJ2-2, with TRBD2 matching over 14 bases. V shed 5 bases, J shed 3 bases, and the junction held 5 bases outside the gene matches. CDR1 and CDR2 (germline): SEHNR, FQNEAQ (reference sequence). The CDR3 loop spans 17 amino acids. CDR3 bases: TGTGCCAGCAGCACGACTAGCGGGGGGGCCCACACCGGGGAGCTGTTTTTT. It yields the protein CASSTTSGGAHTGELFF.

The CDR3 sequence is CAISATVPVDTQYF. DNA for the CDR3: TGTGCCATCAGTGCAACTGTACCCGTAGATACGCAGTATTTT. The V call is TRBV10-3, the J call TRBJ2-3; D is undetermined. Trimming cost V 4 bases and J 5 bases, with 13 bases left between them. Germline V gives CDR1 ENHRY, CDR2 SYGVKD. This CDR3 is built from 14 residues.

This chain joins TRBV4-3 and TRBJ1-2, with TRBD1 as a possible D gene (5 bases). CDR1 is LGHNA, CDR2 YSLEER, per germline. Between the trimmed V and J ends, which lost 0 bases and 6 bases, there was a span of 11 bases. The CDR3 loop spans 14 amino acids. The DNA of the CDR3 is TGCGCCAGCAGCCAAGAAAATAGGGGCGATGGCTACACCTTC. This codes for CASSQENRGDGYTF.

Comments on this clone: Mismatch with germline at one junction end may stem from a read error. The CDR3 is CASSSRATNEKLFF. Here the CDR3 DNA reads TGTGCCAGTAGTTCTAGAGCAACTAATGAAAAACTGTTTTTT. The rearrangement uses TRBV6-6 and TRBJ1-4; D ambiguous. The CDR3 is 14 amino acids. The germline CDR1 and CDR2 sequences are MNHNY and SVGAGI (reference sequence).

The V and J genes are TRBV19 and TRBJ2-1, with TRBD1 identical over 10 bases. The V gene end was trimmed by 3 bases and the J gene end by 4 bases; junction bases not matched to a gene: 6. The germline gives CDR1 LNHDA, CDR2 SQIVND (reference sequence). This CDR3 comprises 16 residues. CDR3 DNA sequence: TGTGCCAGTAGTATCCTTGACAGGGGGCAGTACAATGAGCAGTTCTTC. Translating gives CASSILDRGQYNEQFF.